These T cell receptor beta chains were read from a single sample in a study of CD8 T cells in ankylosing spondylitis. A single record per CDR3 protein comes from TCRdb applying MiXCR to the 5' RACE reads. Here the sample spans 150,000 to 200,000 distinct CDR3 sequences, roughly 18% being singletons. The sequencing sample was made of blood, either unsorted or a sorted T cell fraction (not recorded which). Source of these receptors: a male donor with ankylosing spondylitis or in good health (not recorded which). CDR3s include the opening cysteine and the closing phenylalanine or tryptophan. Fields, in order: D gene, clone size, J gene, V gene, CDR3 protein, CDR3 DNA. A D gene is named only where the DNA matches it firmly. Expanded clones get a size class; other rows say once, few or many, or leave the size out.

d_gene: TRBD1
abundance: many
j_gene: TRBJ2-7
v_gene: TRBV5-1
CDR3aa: CASSLGTGGSFWVSEQYF
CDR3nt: TGCGCCAGCAGCCTCGGGACAGGGGGAAGTTTTTGGGTCTCCGAGCAGTACTTC

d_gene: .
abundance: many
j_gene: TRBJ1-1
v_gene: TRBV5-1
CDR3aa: CASSSNGDTEAFF
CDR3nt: TGCGCCAGCAGCTCCAACGGGGACACTGAAGCTTTCTTT

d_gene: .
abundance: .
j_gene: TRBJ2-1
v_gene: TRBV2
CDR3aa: CASSAVWSEQFF
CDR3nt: TGTGCCAGCAGCGCTGTCTGGAGTGAGCAGTTCTTC

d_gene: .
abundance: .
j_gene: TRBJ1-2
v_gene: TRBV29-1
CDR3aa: CSVVGSSNYGYTF
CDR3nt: TGCAGCGTTGTTGGCAGTTCTAACTATGGCTACACCTTC

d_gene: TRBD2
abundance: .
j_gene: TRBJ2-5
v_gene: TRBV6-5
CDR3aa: CASSYSGSGRETQYF
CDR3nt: TGTGCCAGCAGTTACTCGGGAAGCGGGAGAGAGACCCAGTACTTC

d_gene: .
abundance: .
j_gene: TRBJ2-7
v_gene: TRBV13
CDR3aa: CASRSRDWPYEQYF
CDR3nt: TGTGCCAGCAGGTCGAGGGACTGGCCCTACGAGCAGTACTTC

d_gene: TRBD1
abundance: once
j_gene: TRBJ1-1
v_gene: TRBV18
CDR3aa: CASSPKTGGTEAFF
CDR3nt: TGTGCCAGCTCACCGAAGACAGGGGGAACTGAAGCTTTCTTT

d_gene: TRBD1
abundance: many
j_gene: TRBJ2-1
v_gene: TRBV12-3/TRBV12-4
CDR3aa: CASSLRGPYNEQFF
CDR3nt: TGTGCCAGCAGTTTAAGGGGGCCCTACAATGAGCAGTTCTTC

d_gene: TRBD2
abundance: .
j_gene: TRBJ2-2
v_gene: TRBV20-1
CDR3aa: CSARASGRTGELFF
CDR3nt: TGCAGTGCTAGGGCTAGCGGGAGGACCGGGGAGCTGTTTTTT

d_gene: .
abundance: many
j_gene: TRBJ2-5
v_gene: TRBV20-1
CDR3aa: CSARWTAPETQYF
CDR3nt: TGCAGTGCTAGATGGACTGCACCGGAGACCCAGTACTTC

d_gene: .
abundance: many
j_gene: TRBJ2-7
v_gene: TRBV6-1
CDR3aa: CASFSGSNEQYF
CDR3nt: TGTGCCAGCTTTTCGGGGAGTAACGAGCAGTACTTC

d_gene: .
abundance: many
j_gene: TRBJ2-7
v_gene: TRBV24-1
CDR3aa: CATSDRVVQRGQYF
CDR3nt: TGTGCCACCAGTGACCGGGTCGTGCAACGGGGGCAGTACTTC

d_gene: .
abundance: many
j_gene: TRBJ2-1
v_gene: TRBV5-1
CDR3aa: CASSLEWALGEQFF
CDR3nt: TGCGCCAGCAGCTTGGAATGGGCCCTCGGTGAGCAGTTCTTC

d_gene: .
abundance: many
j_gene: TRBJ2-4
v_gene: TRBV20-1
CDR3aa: CSAAAVSSLAKNIQYF
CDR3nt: TGCAGTGCTGCCGCCGTTAGTTCGTTAGCCAAAAACATTCAGTACTTC

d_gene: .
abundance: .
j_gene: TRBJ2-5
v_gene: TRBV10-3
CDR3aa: CAIALDPVYQETQYF
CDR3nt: TGTGCCATCGCCCTGGACCCGGTGTACCAAGAGACCCAGTACTTC

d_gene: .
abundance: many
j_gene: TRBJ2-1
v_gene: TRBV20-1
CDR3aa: CSARGQYYEQFF
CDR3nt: TGCAGTGCTAGGGGGCAGTATTATGAGCAGTTCTTC

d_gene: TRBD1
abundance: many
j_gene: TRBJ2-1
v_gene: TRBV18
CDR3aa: CASSPGTANEQFF
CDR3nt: TGTGCCAGCTCACCGGGGACAGCTAATGAGCAGTTCTTC

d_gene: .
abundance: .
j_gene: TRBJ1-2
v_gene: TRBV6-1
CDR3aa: CASSEAGRESYTF
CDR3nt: TGTGCCAGCAGTGAAGCAGGGAGGGAAAGCTACACCTTC

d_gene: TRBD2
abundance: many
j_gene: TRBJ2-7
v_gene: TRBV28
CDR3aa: CASSHNSGRDFYEQYF
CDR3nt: TGTGCCAGCAGCCATAATAGCGGGAGGGACTTCTACGAGCAGTACTTC

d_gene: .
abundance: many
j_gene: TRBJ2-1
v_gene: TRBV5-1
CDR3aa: CASSLTGGFATEQFF
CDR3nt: TGCGCCAGCAGCTTGACCGGGGGTTTTGCGACAGAGCAGTTCTTC

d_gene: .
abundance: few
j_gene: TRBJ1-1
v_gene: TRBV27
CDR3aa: CASSFNEAATEAFF
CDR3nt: TGTGCCAGCAGTTTTAATGAAGCTGCCACTGAAGCTTTCTTT

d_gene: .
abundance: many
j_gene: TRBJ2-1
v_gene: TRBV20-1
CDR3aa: CSARLARYNEQFF
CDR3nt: TGCAGTGCTAGACTAGCGCGTTACAATGAGCAGTTCTTC

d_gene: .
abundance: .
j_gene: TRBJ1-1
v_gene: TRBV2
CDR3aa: CASSWTEYEAFF
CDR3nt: TGTGCCAGCAGTTGGACGGAATATGAAGCTTTCTTT

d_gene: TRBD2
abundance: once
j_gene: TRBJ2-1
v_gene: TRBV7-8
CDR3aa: CASGGLASYNEQFF
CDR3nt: TGTGCCAGCGGCGGACTAGCGAGCTACAATGAGCAGTTCTTC

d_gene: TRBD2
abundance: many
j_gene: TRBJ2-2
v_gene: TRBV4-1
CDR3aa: CASRGLAGVGELFF
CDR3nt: TGCGCCAGCAGAGGACTAGCGGGAGTCGGGGAGCTGTTTTTT

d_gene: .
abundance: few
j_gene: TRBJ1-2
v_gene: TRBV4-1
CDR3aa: CASSQGAGMNYGYTF
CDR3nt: TGCGCCAGCAGCCAAGGGGCGGGGATGAACTATGGCTACACCTTC

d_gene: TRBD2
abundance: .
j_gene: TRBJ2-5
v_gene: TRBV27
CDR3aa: CASSPLAGGYKETQYF
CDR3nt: TGTGCCAGCAGCCCTCTAGCGGGAGGGTACAAAGAGACCCAGTACTTC

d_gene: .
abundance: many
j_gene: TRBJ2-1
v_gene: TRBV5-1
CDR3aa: CASSLSGSSYNEQFF
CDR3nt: TGCGCCAGCAGCTTATCGGGTTCCTCCTACAATGAGCAGTTCTTC

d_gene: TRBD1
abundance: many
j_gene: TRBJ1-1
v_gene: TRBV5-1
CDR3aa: CASSLEGDRKNTEAFF
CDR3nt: TGCGCCAGCAGCTTGGAAGGGGACAGGAAGAACACTGAAGCTTTCTTT

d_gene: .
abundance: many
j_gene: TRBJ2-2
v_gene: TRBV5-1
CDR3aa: CASSLTTGELFF
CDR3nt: TGCGCCAGCAGTTTAACCACCGGGGAGCTGTTTTTT

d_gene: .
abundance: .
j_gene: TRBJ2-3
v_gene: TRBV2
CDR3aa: CASSAGSTQYF
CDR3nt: TGTGCCAGCAGCGCGGGATCGACGCAGTATTTT

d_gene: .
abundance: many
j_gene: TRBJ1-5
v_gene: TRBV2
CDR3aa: CASSPLGNQPQHF
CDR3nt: TGTGCCAGCAGTCCCCTCGGCAATCAGCCCCAGCATTTT

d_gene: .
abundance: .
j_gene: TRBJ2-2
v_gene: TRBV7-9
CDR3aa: CASSLGRGDTGELFF
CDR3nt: TGTGCCAGCAGCTTGGGTCGGGGTGACACCGGGGAGCTGTTTTTT

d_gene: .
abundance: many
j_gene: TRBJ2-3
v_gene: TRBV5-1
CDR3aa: CASSLWQTSTDTQYF
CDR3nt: TGCGCCAGCAGCTTGTGGCAGACGAGCACAGATACGCAGTATTTT

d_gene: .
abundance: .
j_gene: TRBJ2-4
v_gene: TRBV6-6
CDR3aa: CASSKPGPAKNIQYF
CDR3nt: TGTGCCAGCTCCAAGCCTGGCCCAGCCAAAAACATTCAGTACTTC

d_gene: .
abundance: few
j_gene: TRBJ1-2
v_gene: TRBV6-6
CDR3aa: CASSYSAPRGYTF
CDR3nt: TGTGCCAGCAGTTATTCCGCGCCTCGCGGCTACACCTTC

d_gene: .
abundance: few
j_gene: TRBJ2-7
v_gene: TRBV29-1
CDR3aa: CSVGEGGLHEQYF
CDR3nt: TGCAGCGTTGGGGAAGGGGGGTTACACGAGCAGTACTTC

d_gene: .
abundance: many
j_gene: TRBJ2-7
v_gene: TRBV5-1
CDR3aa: CASSLRDAFYEQYF
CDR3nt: TGCGCCAGCAGCTTGCGGGACGCTTTCTACGAGCAGTACTTC

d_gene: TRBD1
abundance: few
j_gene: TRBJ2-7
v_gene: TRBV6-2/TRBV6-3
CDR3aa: CASSYSRDSHYEQYF
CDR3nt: TGTGCCAGCAGTTACTCGAGGGACAGCCACTACGAGCAGTACTTC

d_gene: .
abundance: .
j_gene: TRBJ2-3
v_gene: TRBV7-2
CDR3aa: CASSLAEGGTQYF
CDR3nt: TGTGCCAGCAGCTTGGCAGAGGGGGGTACGCAGTATTTT

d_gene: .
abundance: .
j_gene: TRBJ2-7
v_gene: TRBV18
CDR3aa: CASSPEPGAFYEQYF
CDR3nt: TGTGCCAGCTCACCCGAACCCGGGGCTTTCTACGAGCAGTACTTC

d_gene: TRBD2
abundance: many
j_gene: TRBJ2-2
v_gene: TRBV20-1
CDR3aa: CSARGTSGSANTGELFF
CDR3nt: TGCAGTGCTAGAGGGACTAGCGGGAGCGCGAACACCGGGGAGCTGTTTTTT